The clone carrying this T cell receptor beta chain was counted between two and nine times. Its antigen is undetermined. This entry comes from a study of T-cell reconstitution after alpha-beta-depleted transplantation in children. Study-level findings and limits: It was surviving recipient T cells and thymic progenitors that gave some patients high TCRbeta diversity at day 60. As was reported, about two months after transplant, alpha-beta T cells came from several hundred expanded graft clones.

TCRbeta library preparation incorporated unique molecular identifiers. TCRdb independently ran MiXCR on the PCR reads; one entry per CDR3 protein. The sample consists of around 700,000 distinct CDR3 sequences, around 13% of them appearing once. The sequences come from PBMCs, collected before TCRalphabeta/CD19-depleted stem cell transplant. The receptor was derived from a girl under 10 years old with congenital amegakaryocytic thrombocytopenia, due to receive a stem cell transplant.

CDR3 in DNA: TGCAGTGCAGGAGCAACAGGGGCTGGAAACACCATATATTTT. As protein: CSAGATGAGNTIYF. The chain combines TRBV20-1 with TRBJ1-3; TRBD1 matches 7 bases. Germline lookup yields CDR1 DFQATT and CDR2 SNEGSKA (reference sequence). This CDR3 has 14 residues. J lost 2 bases, V lost 6 bases, and 7 bases had no gene match.